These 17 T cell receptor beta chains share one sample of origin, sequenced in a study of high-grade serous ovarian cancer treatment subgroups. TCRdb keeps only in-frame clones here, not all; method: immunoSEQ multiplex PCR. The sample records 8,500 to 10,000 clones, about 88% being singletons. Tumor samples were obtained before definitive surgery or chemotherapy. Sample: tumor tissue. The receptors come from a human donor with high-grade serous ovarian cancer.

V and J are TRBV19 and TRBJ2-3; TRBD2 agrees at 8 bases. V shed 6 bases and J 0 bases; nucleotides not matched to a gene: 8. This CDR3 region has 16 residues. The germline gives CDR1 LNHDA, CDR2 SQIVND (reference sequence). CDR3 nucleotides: TGTGCCAGTAGGTCAGGCGGGGGGCCTAGCACAGATACGCAGTATTTT. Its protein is CASRSGGGPSTDTQYF.

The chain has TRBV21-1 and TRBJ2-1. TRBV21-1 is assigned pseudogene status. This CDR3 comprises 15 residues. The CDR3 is CASSKAGTQYNEQFF. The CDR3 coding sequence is TGTGCCAGCAGCAAAGCTGGGACCCAATACAATGAGCAGTTCTTC.

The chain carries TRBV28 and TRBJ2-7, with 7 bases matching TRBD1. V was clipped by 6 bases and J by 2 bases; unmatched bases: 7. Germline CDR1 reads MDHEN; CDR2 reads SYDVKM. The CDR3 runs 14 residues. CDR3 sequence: CASRPDRATYEQYF. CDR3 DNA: TGTGCCAGCAGACCAGACAGGGCGACCTACGAGCAGTACTTC.

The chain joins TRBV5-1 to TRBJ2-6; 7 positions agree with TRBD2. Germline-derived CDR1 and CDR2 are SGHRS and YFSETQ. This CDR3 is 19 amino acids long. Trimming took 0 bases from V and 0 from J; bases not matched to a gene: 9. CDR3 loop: CASSLVASGASSGANVLTF. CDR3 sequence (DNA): TGCGCCAGCAGCTTGGTAGCTAGCGGAGCGAGCTCTGGGGCCAACGTCCTGACTTTC.

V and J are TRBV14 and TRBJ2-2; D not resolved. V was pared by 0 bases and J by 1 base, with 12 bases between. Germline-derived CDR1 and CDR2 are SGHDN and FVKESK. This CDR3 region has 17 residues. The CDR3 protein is CASSQEQHRLNTGELFF. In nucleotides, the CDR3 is TGTGCCAGCAGCCAAGAGCAGCACAGACTGAACACCGGGGAGCTGTTTTTT.

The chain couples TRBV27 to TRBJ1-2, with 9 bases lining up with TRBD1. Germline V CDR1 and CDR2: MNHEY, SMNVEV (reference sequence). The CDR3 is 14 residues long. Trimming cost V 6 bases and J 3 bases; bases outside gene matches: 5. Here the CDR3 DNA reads TGTGCCAGCAGGAGAACAGGGGGCGACTATGGCTACACCTTC. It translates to CASRRTGGDYGYTF.

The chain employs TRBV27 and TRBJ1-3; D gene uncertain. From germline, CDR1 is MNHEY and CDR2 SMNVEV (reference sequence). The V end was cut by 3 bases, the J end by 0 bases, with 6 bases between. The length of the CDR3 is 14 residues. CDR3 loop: CASSLGYSGNTIYF. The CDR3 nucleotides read TGTGCCAGCAGTTTGGGTTACTCTGGAAACACCATATATTTT.

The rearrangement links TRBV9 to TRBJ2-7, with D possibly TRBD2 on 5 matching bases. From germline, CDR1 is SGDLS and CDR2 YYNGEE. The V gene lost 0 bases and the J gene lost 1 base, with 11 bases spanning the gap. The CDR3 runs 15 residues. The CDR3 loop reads CASSVGLASSYEQYF. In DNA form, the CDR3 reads TGTGCCAGCAGCGTAGGGCTAGCCTCATCCTACGAGCAGTACTTC.

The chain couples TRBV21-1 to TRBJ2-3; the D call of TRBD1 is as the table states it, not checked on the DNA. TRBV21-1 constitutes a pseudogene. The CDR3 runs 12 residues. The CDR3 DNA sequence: TGTGCCAGCTCTACAGTCACAGATACGCAGTATTTT. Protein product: CASSTVTDTQYF.

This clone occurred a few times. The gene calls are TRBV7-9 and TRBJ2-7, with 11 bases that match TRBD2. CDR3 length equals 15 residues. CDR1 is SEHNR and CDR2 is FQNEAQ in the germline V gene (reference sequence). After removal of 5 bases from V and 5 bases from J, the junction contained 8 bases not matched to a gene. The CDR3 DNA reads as TGTGCCAGCAGCGCGAGACTAGCGGGATTTGACGAGCAGTACTTC. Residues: CASSARLAGFDEQYF.

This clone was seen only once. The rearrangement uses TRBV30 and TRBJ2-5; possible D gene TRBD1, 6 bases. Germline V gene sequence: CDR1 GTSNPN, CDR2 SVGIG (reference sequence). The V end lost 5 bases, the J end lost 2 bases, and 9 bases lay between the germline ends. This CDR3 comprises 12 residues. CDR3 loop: CAWDQGQETQYF. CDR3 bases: TGTGCCTGGGACCAGGGGCAAGAGACCCAGTACTTC.

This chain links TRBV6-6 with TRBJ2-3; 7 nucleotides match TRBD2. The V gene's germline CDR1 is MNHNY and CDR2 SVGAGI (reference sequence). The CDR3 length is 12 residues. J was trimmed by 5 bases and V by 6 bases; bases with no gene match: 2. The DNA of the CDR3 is TGTGCCAGCAGCTGGGAGGGAGATACGCAGTATTTT. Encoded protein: CASSWEGDTQYF.

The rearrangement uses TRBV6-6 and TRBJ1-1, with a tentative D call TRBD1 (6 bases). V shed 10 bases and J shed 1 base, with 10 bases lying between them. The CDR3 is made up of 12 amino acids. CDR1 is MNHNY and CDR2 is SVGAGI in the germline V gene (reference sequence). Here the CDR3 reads CATLQGNTEAFF. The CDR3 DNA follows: TGTGCCACCTTACAGGGGAACACTGAAGCTTTCTTT.

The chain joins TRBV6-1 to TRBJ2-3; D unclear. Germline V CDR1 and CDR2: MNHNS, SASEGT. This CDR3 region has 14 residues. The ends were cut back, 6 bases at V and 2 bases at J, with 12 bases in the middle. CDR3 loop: CASRDTGATDTQYF. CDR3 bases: TGTGCCAGCAGGGATACCGGAGCCACAGATACGCAGTATTTT.

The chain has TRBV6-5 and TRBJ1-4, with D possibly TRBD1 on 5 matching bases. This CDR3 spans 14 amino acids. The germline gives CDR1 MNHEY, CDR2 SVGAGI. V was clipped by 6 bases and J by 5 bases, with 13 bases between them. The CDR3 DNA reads TGTGCCAGCAGGAGGCCAGGGCCGAATGAAAAACTGTTTTTT. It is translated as CASRRPGPNEKLFF.

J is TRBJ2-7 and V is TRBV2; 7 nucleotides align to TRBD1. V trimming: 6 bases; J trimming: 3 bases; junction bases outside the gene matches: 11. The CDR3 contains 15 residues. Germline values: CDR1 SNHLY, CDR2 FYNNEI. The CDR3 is CASRETGSRDYEQYF. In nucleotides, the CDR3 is TGTGCCAGCAGGGAGACAGGGTCTCGAGACTACGAGCAGTACTTC.

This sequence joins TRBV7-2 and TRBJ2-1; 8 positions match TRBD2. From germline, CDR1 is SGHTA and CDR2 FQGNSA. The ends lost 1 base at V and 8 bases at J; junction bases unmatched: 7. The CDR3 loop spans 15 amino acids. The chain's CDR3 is CASSLEGTRPHEQFF. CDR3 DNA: TGTGCCAGCAGCTTAGAAGGGACTAGACCACATGAGCAGTTCTTC.